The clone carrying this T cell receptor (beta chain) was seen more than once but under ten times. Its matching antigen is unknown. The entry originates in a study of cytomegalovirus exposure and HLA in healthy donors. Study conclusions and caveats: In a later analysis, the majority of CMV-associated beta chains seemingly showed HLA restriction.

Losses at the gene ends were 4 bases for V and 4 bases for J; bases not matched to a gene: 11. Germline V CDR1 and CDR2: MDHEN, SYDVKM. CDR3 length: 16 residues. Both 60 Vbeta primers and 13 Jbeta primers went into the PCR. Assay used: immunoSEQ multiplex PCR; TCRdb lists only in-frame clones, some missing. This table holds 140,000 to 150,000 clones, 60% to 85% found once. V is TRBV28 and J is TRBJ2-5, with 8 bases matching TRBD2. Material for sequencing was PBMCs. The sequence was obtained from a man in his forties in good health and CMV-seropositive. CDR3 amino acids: CASSSSGLGDPETQYF. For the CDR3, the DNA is TGTGCCAGCAGTTCCTCGGGACTAGGGGATCCAGAGACCCAGTACTTC.